This note documents a single T cell receptor beta chain sequence. Sequencing used immunoSEQ multiplex PCR; TCRdb keeps in-frame clones, though not all of them. Of about 51,000 clones in the sample, 78% were seen once. This sample was included in a study of PD-1 blockade in mismatch repair-deficient tumors. The CDR3 sequence is 15 residues long. Germline V gives CDR1 SGHRS, CDR2 YFSETQ. Trimming shortened V by 4 bases and J by 6 bases, and 17 bases separated the two germline ends. The chain carries TRBV5-1 and TRBJ2-1; TRBD2 might be the D (7 bases). The material sequenced was peripheral blood, taken 4 weeks after starting pembrolizumab. This sequence originates from an adult with mismatch repair-deficient cancer. The chain's CDR3 is CASSAAAGEGNEQFF. In nucleotides, the CDR3 is TGCGCCAGCAGCGCGGCGGCAGGGGAGGGCAATGAGCAGTTCTTC.